Below are 27 T cell receptor beta chains sequenced from a single sample in a study of regulatory T cells in long-lasting Graves disease. CDR3 regions were amplified by Arm-PCR using iRepertoire HTBI primers to build TCR beta libraries. TCRdb re-analysed the multiplex PCR reads in MiXCR, keeping a single row per CDR3 protein. This table holds 350,000 to 450,000 distinct CDR3 sequences, roughly 25% found once. Specified time point: persistent/refractory GD, antithyroid drugs over 5 years with positive TRAb. PBMC RNA served as the TCR library source. This sample comprised peripheral blood mononuclear cells (PBMCs), obtained when the disease was refractory, from a patient treated with antithyroid drugs. These receptors were obtained from a woman in her forties with Graves disease.

This clonotype was counted at least ten times. This chain connects TRBV5-1 to TRBJ2-2; no clear D. Trimming removed 4 bases at V and 4 bases at J, with 14 bases between. Per germline, CDR1 SGHRS and CDR2 YFSETQ. This CDR3 comprises 15 residues. CDR3 amino acids: CASSPWEVGTGELFF. CDR3 DNA: TGCGCCAGCAGCCCCTGGGAAGTGGGCACCGGGGAGCTGTTTTTT.

In this sample, this clonotype turned up many times. The chain links TRBV7-8 to TRBJ2-7; no definite D call. Germline V gene sequence: CDR1 SGHVS, CDR2 FQNEAQ. V lost 8 bases and J 2 bases, leaving 7 bases between the germline ends. This CDR3 region has 11 residues. The CDR3 is CASRSAYEQYF. CDR3 nucleotide sequence: TGTGCCAGCCGGTCGGCCTACGAGCAGTACTTC.

V is TRBV6-1 and J is TRBJ2-7; unclear D gene. The germline CDR1 and CDR2 sequences are MNHNS and SASEGT. This CDR3 spans 15 amino acids. The ends were cut back, 6 bases at V and 3 bases at J, with 18 bases in the middle. The CDR3 coding sequence is TGTGCCAGCAGCTCCCTGGCTGGACCATTCTACGAGCAGTACTTC. Amino acids: CASSSLAGPFYEQYF.

This clonotype was counted many times. J is TRBJ2-5 and V is TRBV15, with D perhaps TRBD1 (5 bases). In germline, CDR1 is LNHNV, CDR2 YYDKDF (reference sequence). The length of the CDR3 is 15 residues. Trimming took off 1 base at V and 1 base at J, with 10 bases between the two ends. CDR3 amino acids: CATSRGDRTQETQYF. CDR3 DNA sequence: TGTGCCACCAGCAGAGGAGACAGAACCCAAGAGACCCAGTACTTC.

This clonotype appeared many times. The J gene is TRBJ1-5, the V gene TRBV20-1; 7 nucleotides align to TRBD1. V lost 6 bases, J lost 2 bases, and 7 bases stayed unmatched. This CDR3 region has 14 residues. CDR1 DFQATT and CDR2 SNEGSKA come from the germline V gene (reference sequence). This CDR3 reads CSATTGRRNQPQHF. CDR3 DNA: TGCAGTGCCACGACAGGGCGGCGCAATCAGCCCCAGCATTTT.

The chain uses TRBV7-9 and TRBJ2-2; D ambiguous. The V end was cut by 4 bases, the J end by 6 bases, with 9 bases between. The CDR3 extends over 13 amino acids. Germline V lookup: CDR1 SEHNR, CDR2 FQNEAQ (reference sequence). The CDR3 DNA follows: TGTGCCAGCAGCTCCCCCGTGGCCGGGGAGCTGTTTTTT. This sequence encodes CASSSPVAGELFF.

The V gene is TRBV29-1, the J gene TRBJ1-2; D unresolved. CDR1 and CDR2 from the germline V gene are SQVTM and ANQGSEA. The CDR3 length is 9 residues. Trimming removed 0 bases from V and 8 bases from J, with 1 base in between. The DNA of the CDR3 is TGCAGCGTTGAAGAGGGCTACACCTTC. Its protein is CSVEEGYTF.

In its sample, this clonotype was seen a few times. This sequence joins TRBV7-8 and TRBJ1-1; D may be TRBD1 (5 bases). The CDR3 runs 16 residues. V lost 5 bases to trimming and J lost 0 bases, with 16 bases between them. Germline CDR1 SGHVS, CDR2 FQNEAQ. The CDR3 loop reads CASSRRPKGMNTEAFF. The CDR3 DNA follows: TGTGCCAGCAGCCGCCGGCCTAAGGGGATGAACACTGAAGCTTTCTTT.

In this sample, this clonotype turned up a few times. The V call is TRBV29-1, the J call TRBJ1-2, with a weak D call TRBD1 (5 bases). V shed 5 bases and J shed 3 bases, with 13 bases lying between them. The CDR3 is made up of 13 amino acids. Germline V CDR1 and CDR2: SQVTM, ANQGSEA. The CDR3 coding sequence is TGCAGCGTTTTGGCAGGGTGGGACTATGGCTACACCTTC. Amino acids: CSVLAGWDYGYTF.

To note about this clonotype: A much larger clone is a single base away; this may be a read error. The chain joins TRBV2 to TRBJ2-5; D may be TRBD2 (6 bases). The CDR3 sequence is 14 residues long. Germline V gives CDR1 SNHLY, CDR2 FYNNEI. The CDR3 DNA reads TGTGCCAGCAGTGTTCGGCGGGGTCGGGAGACCCAGCACTTC. Protein sequence: CASSVRRGRETQHF.

V is TRBV18 and J is TRBJ1-6; 7 positions match TRBD1. V shed 3 bases and J 8 bases; nucleotides not matched to a gene: 7. Germline CDR1 and CDR2: KGHSH and LQKENI. The CDR3 spans 15 residues. The CDR3: CASSPYRGADSPLHF. As DNA, the CDR3 is TGTGCCAGCTCACCGTACAGGGGCGCGGATTCACCCCTCCACTTT.

This clonotype was counted ten times or more. The gene calls are TRBV28 and TRBJ2-7; perhaps TRBD2 as D (6 bases). The CDR3 contains 15 residues. CDR1 MDHEN and CDR2 SYDVKM come from the germline V gene. Deletions cut 5 bases from V and 2 bases from J, with 16 bases between. The CDR3 loop reads CASSVGGVGAYEQYF. CDR3 in DNA: TGTGCCAGCAGTGTAGGCGGGGTAGGAGCCTACGAGCAGTACTTC.

In its sample, this clonotype was seen many times. The J gene is TRBJ2-2, the V gene TRBV2, with a possible D match to TRBD1 (6 bases). Deletions cut 6 bases from V and 5 bases from J, with 13 bases between. The CDR3 runs 14 residues. Germline lookup yields CDR1 SNHLY and CDR2 FYNNEI. The CDR3 coding sequence is TGTGCCAGCAGGGGAACAGGGATGACCGGGGAGCTGTTTTTT. Its protein product is CASRGTGMTGELFF.

The sample holds many counts of this clonotype. The CDR3 DNA is TGTGCCAGCAGCTTTCGGACAGGAGGGCAAGAGACCCAGTACTTC. Its translation: CASSFRTGGQETQYF. V and J are TRBV11-3 and TRBJ2-5; perhaps TRBD1 as D (7 bases). The CDR3 totals 15 residues. Trimming removed 3 bases from V and 2 bases from J, with 13 bases in between. Germline V gene sequence: CDR1 SGHNT, CDR2 YENEEA.

This clonotype was seen at least ten times. The chain combines TRBV29-1 with TRBJ1-1; D may be TRBD1 (5 bases). Germline-derived CDR1 and CDR2 are SQVTM and ANQGSEA. With 4 bases removed from V and 1 base from J, the gap between germline ends came to 10 bases. CDR3 length equals 13 residues. CDR3 loop: CSVVPGQNTEAFF. CDR3 nucleotides: TGCAGCGTTGTCCCAGGACAGAACACTGAAGCTTTCTTT.

This clonotype was seen repeatedly, ten times or more. The chain is built from TRBV15 and TRBJ1-1; D not resolved. The CDR3 consists of 14 residues. CDR1 is LNHNV and CDR2 is YYDKDF in the germline V gene (reference sequence). V dropped 5 bases and J dropped 2 bases, with 12 bases sitting between them. The CDR3 spells CATSYRTDNTEAFF. The DNA for the CDR3 is TGTGCCACCAGCTATCGGACTGATAACACTGAAGCTTTCTTT.

This clonotype was counted once. The chain couples TRBV11-3 to TRBJ2-1; 12 nucleotides line up with TRBD2. Germline CDR1 SGHNT, CDR2 YENEEA. The CDR3 consists of 15 residues. The ends lost 5 bases at V and 9 bases at J; junction bases unmatched: 8. CDR3 DNA sequence: TGTGCCAGCAGCCGTCGGACTAGCGGGGAGGTTGAGCAGTTCTTC. Protein product: CASSRRTSGEVEQFF.

About this clonotype: A read error may explain this, as a much larger clone is one base away. V is TRBV29-1 and J is TRBJ2-7; no firm D call. The V end lost 7 bases, the J end lost 0 bases, and 10 bases lay between the germline ends. CDR1 and CDR2 from the germline V gene are SQVTM and ANQGSEA. The CDR3 is made up of 12 amino acids. CDR3 nucleotides: TGCAGCGCCTATGACAACTCCTACGAGCAGTACTTC. This encodes CSAYDNSYEQYF.

The V call is TRBV7-2, the J call TRBJ2-6; TRBD2 agrees at 14 bases. V gave up 5 bases and J gave up 2 bases; unmatched junction bases: 2. Per germline, CDR1 SGHTA and CDR2 FQGNSA. The CDR3 sequence is 17 residues long. Here the CDR3 DNA reads TGTGCCAGCAGCACGGGACTAGCGGGAGCTGGGGCCAACGTCCTGACTTTC. Encoded protein: CASSTGLAGAGANVLTF.

In its sample, this clonotype was seen once. A read error may explain this, as a much larger clone is one base away. Here the CDR3 omits its conserved ending phenylalanine or tryptophan, so a read error is the likely source. The chain combines TRBV28 with TRBJ2-6, with D perhaps given as TRBD1 or TRBD2 (6 bases each). The CDR3 spans 14 residues. V was clipped by 8 bases and J by 2 bases, with 10 bases between them. Germline lookup yields CDR1 MDHEN and CDR2 SYDVKM. The CDR3 DNA reads as TGTGCCAGCCGGGGGCGGACTGGGGCCAACGTCCTGACTTAC. Protein: CASRGRTGANVLTY.

V usage is TRBV27 and J usage is TRBJ2-3, with TRBD1 identical over 8 bases. The trim removed 9 bases at V and 1 base at J, leaving 6 bases unmatched. CDR1 MNHEY and CDR2 SMNVEV come from the germline V gene (reference sequence). The CDR3 is 14 amino acids. CDR3 DNA sequence: TGTGCCAGTGTTGCGGGACAGGGCACAGATACGCAGTATTTT. Its protein product is CASVAGQGTDTQYF.

This clonotype was observed a handful of times. The chain recombines TRBV6-5 with TRBJ2-2; D remains ambiguous. The CDR3 is made up of 14 amino acids. Per the germline V gene, CDR1 is MNHEY and CDR2 is SVGAGI. The ends were cut back, 2 bases at V and 4 bases at J, with 8 bases in the middle. The CDR3 coding sequence is TGTGCCAGCAGTTACATCGCCCTCACCGGGGAGCTGTTTTTT. It translates to CASSYIALTGELFF.

This clonotype has ten or more counts. The rearrangement joins TRBV27 to TRBJ1-4; D remains unclear. Trimming stripped 8 bases from V and 3 bases from J, with 13 bases between. The CDR3 extends over 14 amino acids. The germline CDR1 and CDR2 sequences are MNHEY and SMNVEV (reference sequence). The CDR3 bases are TGTGCCAGCGGCAATTCCGGGGCTAATGAAAAACTGTTTTTT. It encodes CASGNSGANEKLFF.

Note on this clonotype: This may arise from a read error, as a much more abundant clone is one base away. The chain is built from TRBV9 and TRBJ2-5; TRBD2 is a possible D gene (7 bases). Trimming shortened V by 0 bases and J by 2 bases, and 11 bases separated the two germline ends. Germline V CDR1 and CDR2: SGDLS, YYNGEE. CDR3 length: 15 amino acids. The CDR3 region is CASSVGGGAQETQYF. CDR3 DNA sequence: TGTGCCAGCAGCGTAGGGGGGGGGGCTCAAGAGACCCAGTACTTC. The whole variable domain, filled in from reference TRBV9 and TRBJ2-5, reads DSGVTQTPKHLITATGQRVTLRCSPRSGDLSVYWYQQSLDQGLQFLIQYYNGEERAKGNILERFSAQQFPDLHSELNLSSLELGDSALYFCASSVGGGAQETQYFGPGTRLLVL.

The chain uses TRBV6-2 or TRBV6-3 and TRBJ2-2, with 12 bases that match TRBD2. Per the germline V gene, CDR1 is MNHEY and CDR2 is SVGEGT. V shed 5 bases and J 5 bases; nucleotides not matched to a gene: 9. This CDR3 spans 17 amino acids. This chain's CDR3 is CASSERGLAGGTGELFF. CDR3 DNA sequence: TGTGCCAGCAGTGAACGTGGCCTAGCGGGGGGGACCGGGGAGCTGTTTTTT.

This clonotype was detected ten times or more. The rearrangement uses TRBV28 and TRBJ2-7; 9 positions match TRBD1. The trim removed 2 bases at V and 1 base at J, leaving 12 bases unmatched. The CDR3 spans 18 residues. Germline V gives CDR1 MDHEN, CDR2 SYDVKM. The CDR3 protein is CASSLKVPGQGESYEQYF. DNA of the CDR3: TGTGCCAGCAGTTTAAAAGTCCCGGGACAGGGTGAATCCTACGAGCAGTACTTC.

At least ten counts were recorded for this clonotype. J is TRBJ2-2 and V is TRBV6-2 or TRBV6-3; perhaps TRBD2 as D (5 bases). CDR3 length equals 17 residues. Looked up from germline, CDR1 is MNHEY and CDR2 is SVGEGT. V was clipped by 0 bases and J by 5 bases, with 16 bases between them. CDR3 region: CASSYSPRGFQTGELFF. The CDR3 DNA sequence: TGTGCCAGCAGTTACTCACCGAGAGGGTTTCAAACCGGGGAGCTGTTTTTT.